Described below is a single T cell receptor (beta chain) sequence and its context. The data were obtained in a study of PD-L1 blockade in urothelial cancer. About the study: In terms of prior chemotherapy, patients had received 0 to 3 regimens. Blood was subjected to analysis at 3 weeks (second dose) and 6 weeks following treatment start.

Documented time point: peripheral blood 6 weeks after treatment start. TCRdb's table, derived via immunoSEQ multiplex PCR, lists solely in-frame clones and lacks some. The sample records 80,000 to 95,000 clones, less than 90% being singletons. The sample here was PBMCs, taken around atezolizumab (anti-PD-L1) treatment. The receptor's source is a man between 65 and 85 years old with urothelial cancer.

CDR3 amino acids: CASSLTGGAYNEQFF. CDR3 in DNA: TGCGCCAGCAGCTTGACAGGGGGTGCCTACAATGAGCAGTTCTTC. The chain couples TRBV5-1 to TRBJ2-1; 8 bases line up with TRBD1. V trimming: 1 base; J trimming: 2 bases; junction bases outside the gene matches: 2. This CDR3 has 15 amino acids. Per germline, CDR1 SGHRS and CDR2 YFSETQ.